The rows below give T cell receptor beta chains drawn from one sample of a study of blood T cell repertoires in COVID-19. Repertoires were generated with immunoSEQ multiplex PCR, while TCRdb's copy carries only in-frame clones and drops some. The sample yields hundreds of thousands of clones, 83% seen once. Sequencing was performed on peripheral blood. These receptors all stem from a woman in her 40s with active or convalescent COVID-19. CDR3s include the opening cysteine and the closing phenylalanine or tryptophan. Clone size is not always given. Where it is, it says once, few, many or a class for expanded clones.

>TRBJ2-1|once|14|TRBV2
CALLIRDRGNEQFF
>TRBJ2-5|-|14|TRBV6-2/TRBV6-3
CASSQTGSGETQYF
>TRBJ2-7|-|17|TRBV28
CASSPPPTGLPSYEQYF
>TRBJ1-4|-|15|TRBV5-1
CASSPGDRGNEKLFF
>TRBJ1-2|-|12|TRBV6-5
CASSLTGIGYTF
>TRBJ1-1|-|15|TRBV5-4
CASSLRRQGNTEAFF
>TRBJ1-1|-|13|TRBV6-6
CASSTTGNTEAFF
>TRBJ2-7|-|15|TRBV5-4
CASSPSGGRFYEQYF
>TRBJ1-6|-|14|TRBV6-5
CASSHEYYNSPLHF
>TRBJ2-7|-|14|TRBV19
CASTPSGNQYEQYF
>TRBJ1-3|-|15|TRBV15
CATSRDRGPGNTIYF
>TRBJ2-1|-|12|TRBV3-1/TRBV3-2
CASSPLTGTPFF
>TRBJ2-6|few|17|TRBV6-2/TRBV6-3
CASSYGPGISGANVLTF
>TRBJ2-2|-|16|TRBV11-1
CASSLDAKPNTGELFF
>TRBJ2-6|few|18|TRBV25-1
CASSAGTGRSSGANVLTF
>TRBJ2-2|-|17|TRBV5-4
CASSSQTGGRGTGELFF
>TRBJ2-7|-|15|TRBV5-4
CASSYDRVWSYEQYF
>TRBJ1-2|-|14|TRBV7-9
CASSPRQGLRGYTF
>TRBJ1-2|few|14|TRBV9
CASSGRGEWYGYTF
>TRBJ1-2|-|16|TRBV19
CASSAYRGRRDYGYTF
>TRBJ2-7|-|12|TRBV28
CASSLPGYEQYF
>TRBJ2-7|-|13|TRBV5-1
CASQRGGGYEQYF
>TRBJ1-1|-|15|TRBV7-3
CASSIIRIGYTEAFF
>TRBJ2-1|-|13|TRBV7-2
CASSLPLANEQFF
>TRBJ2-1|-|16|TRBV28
CASSFVTGDSYNEQFF
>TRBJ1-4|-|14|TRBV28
CATSRGGGDEKLFF
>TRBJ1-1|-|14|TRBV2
CASSDRAGSTEAFF
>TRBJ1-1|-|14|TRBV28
CASRTTGSNYEAFF
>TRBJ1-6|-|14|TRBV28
CASRRQGPNSPLHF
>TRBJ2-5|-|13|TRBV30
CAWETGGAETQYF
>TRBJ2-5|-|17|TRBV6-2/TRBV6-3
CASSYFWDRMYQETQYF
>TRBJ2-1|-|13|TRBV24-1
CATSDSFGDEQFF
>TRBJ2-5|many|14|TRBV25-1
CASSLAEKGETQYF
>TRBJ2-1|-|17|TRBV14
CASSQEYSGSNWNEQFF
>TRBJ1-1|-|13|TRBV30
CAWSRGGATEAFF
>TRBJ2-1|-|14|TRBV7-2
CASSPSGGSNEQFF
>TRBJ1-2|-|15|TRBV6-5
CASSLVVLGGYGYTF
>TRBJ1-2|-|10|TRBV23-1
CASSQEGYTF
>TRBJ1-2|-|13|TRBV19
CASSFAAENGYTF
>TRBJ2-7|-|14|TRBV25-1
CASSGLDREHEQYF
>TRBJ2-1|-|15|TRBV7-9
CASSIRQGSRNEQFF
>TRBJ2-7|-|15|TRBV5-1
CASSGGGVPSYEQYF
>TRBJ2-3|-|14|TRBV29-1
CSVDRTLGTDTQYF
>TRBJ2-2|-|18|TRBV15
CATSTDRVGRSFAGELFF
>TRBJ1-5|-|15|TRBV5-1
CASSLSGGEAQPQHF
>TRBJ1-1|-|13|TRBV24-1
CAIRTGGSAEAFF
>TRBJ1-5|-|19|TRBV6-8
CASSYLSDRESLSNQPQHF
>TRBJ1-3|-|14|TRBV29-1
CSVESGQTGNTIYF
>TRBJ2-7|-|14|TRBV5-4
CASSLAPQGFEQYF
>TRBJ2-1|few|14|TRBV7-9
CASSLWEKGNEQFF
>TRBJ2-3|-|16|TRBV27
CASSASAQGVTDTQYF
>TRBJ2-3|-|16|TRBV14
CASSRQGGFATDTQYF
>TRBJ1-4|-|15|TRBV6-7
CASSYSPSTNEKLFF